These 8 T cell receptor beta chains share one sample of origin, sequenced in a study of PD-L1 blockade in urothelial cancer. Clones were read by immunoSEQ multiplex PCR, and TCRdb kept only the in-frame ones, dropping some. The repertoire holds about 52,000 clones, with 70% to 80% as singletons. The sample was PBMCs, taken around atezolizumab (anti-PD-L1) treatment. Receptors originate from a man aged 70-80 years with urothelial cancer.

V is TRBV19 and J is TRBJ2-5; TRBD2 aligns across 8 bases. Trimming at V came to 4 bases and at J to 2 bases, leaving 0 bases not matched to a gene. The CDR3 is made up of 13 amino acids. CDR1 and CDR2 (germline): LNHDA, SQIVND (reference sequence). The CDR3 spells CASSTGGQETQYF. The CDR3 bases are TGTGCCAGTAGTACGGGGGGGCAAGAGACCCAGTACTTC.

The gene calls are TRBV18 and TRBJ2-3; perhaps TRBD1 as D (6 bases). This CDR3 has 16 amino acids. V lost 0 bases, J lost 5 bases, and 15 bases lay in between. The germline V gene has CDR1 KGHSH and CDR2 LQKENI. The CDR3 DNA sequence: TGTGCCAGCTCACCACCCCCCAGGGGTGGGGGAGATACGCAGTATTTT. Its translation is CASSPPPRGGGDTQYF.

The genes are TRBV7-8 and TRBJ2-7, with D perhaps matching TRBD1 (6 bases). CDR3 length: 16 residues. In germline, CDR1 is SGHVS, CDR2 FQNEAQ. Deletions cut 4 bases from V and 3 bases from J, with 19 bases between. The CDR3 DNA is TGTGCCAGCAGCTCCGCCCAGTATCGGACAGACTACGAGCAGTACTTC. Protein sequence: CASSSAQYRTDYEQYF.

This clone was detected only a few times. The rearrangement links TRBV27 to TRBJ2-1; 8 bases agree with TRBD1. Germline CDR1 MNHEY, CDR2 SMNVEV (reference sequence). The CDR3 spans 16 residues. V lost 0 bases and J lost 7; bases outside the gene matches: 8. Written as DNA, the CDR3 is TGTGCCAGCAGTTTATCTGAAGTCAGGGGGCGGAATGAGCAGTTCTTC. It is translated as CASSLSEVRGRNEQFF.

The chain is built from TRBV4-3 and TRBJ2-1; no clear D gene. This CDR3 has 15 amino acids. Germline CDR1 LGHNA, CDR2 YSLEER. The ends were cut back, 0 bases at V and 2 bases at J, with 8 bases in the middle. Here the CDR3 reads CASSQENSPYNEQFF. The CDR3 bases are TGCGCCAGCAGCCAAGAAAACAGTCCCTACAATGAGCAGTTCTTC.

The chain is built from TRBV19 and TRBJ1-5; tentatively, D is TRBD1 (6 bases). Trimming left V 4 bases short and J 9 bases short, with 10 bases between. The CDR3 sequence is 12 residues long. In germline, CDR1 is LNHDA, CDR2 SQIVND (reference sequence). This CDR3 is CASSTRGGPQHF. The CDR3 nucleotides read TGTGCCAGTAGTACGAGAGGGGGGCCCCAGCATTTT. Drawing the rest from reference TRBV19 and TRBJ1-5, the complete variable domain is DGGITQSPKYLFRKEGQNVTLSCEQNLNHDAMYWYRQDPGQGLRLIYYSQIVNDFQKGDIAEGYSVSREKKESFPLTVTSAQKNPTAFYLCASSTRGGPQHFGDGTRLSIL.

The genes are TRBV7-2 and TRBJ1-2, with 7 bases fitting TRBD1. Per germline, CDR1 SGHTA and CDR2 FQGNSA. V shed 0 bases, J shed 5 bases, and the junction held 6 bases outside the gene matches. This CDR3 has 15 residues. CDR3 in amino acids: CASSLATSRGYGYTF. In DNA, the CDR3 is TGTGCCAGCAGCTTAGCAACGAGCAGGGGGTATGGCTACACCTTC.

The chain couples TRBV5-4 to TRBJ2-2, with D possibly being TRBD2 (6 bases). V lost 0 bases to trimming and J lost 1 base, with 10 bases between them. CDR1 is SGHNT and CDR2 is YYREEE in the germline V gene (reference sequence). The CDR3 length is 16 residues. The CDR3 DNA reads TGTGCCAGCAGCTTGGAAAAGGGACTGAACACCGGGGAGCTGTTTTTT. It specifies CASSLEKGLNTGELFF.